The source of this TCR beta chain is a study of T cells in Graves' hyperthyroidism and ophthalmopathy. What was amplified from RNA transcripts were TCR beta CDR3 regions. Researchers ran a first-round RT-PCR on the TCR CDR3 using the HTBI primer set. TCRdb reanalysed the multiplex PCR reads using MiXCR and keeps one entry per CDR3 protein. Of about 96,000 distinct CDR3 sequences listed, over 50% are singletons. This clonotype was recorded at least ten times. CDR1 is LNHDA, CDR2 SQIVND, per germline (reference sequence). The CDR3 loop spans 14 amino acids. Germline trimming cut 7 bases from V and 0 bases from J; bases unmatched to any gene: 5. Thyroid ultrasound and orbital computed tomography, with clinical symptoms and serum thyroxine and TRAb, informed diagnoses.

This sequence originates from a woman aged 35 to 49 with Graves' hyperthyroidism. The genes are TRBV19 and TRBJ2-7; 8 positions agree with TRBD2. Material for sequencing was blood. In nucleotides, the CDR3 is TGTGCCAGTAACTCAGCGGGAGCCTCCTACGAGCAGTACTTC. Translated, it gives CASNSAGASYEQYF.